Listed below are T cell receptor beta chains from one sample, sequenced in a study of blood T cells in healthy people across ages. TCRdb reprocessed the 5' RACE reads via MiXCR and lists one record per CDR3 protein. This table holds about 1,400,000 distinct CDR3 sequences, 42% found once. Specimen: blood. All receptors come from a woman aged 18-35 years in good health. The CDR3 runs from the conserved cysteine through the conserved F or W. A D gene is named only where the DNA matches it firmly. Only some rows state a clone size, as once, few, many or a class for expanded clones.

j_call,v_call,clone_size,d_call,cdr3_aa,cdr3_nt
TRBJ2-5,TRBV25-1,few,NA,CASTGRLTQETQYF,TGTGCCAGCACCGGACGGCTGACCCAAGAGACCCAGTACTTC
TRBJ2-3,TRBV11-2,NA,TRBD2,CASSLALAGELADTQYF,TGTGCCAGCAGCTTAGCCCTAGCGGGGGAGTTGGCAGATACGCAGTATTTT
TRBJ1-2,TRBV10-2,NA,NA,CASSESQTDPRGYTF,TGCGCCAGCAGTGAGTCGCAGACAGATCCTCGGGGCTACACCTTC
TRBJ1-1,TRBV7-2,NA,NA,CASSLLRIGVTEAFF,TGTGCCAGCAGCTTATTGAGGATCGGGGTCACTGAAGCTTTCTTT
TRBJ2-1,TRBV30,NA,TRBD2,CASEVAGVNEQFF,TGTGCCTCCGAGGTAGCGGGGGTTAATGAGCAGTTCTTC
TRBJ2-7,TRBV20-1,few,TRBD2,CSARYSGSSYEQYF,TGCAGTGCTAGATACAGCGGGAGCTCCTACGAGCAGTACTTC
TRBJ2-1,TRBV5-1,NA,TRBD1,CASSQQQGASEQFF,TGCGCCAGCAGCCAACAACAGGGGGCCAGTGAGCAGTTCTTC
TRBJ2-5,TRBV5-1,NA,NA,CASSLFPGEDNEQYF,TGCGCCAGCAGCTTGTTTCCGGGGGAGGATAATGAGCAGTACTTC
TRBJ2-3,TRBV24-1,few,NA,CATSDFSTDTQYF,TGTGCCACCAGTGATTTTAGCACAGATACGCAGTATTTT
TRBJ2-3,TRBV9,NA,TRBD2,CASSAEAGGPTDTQYF,TGTGCCAGCAGCGCTGAAGCGGGAGGGCCTACAGATACGCAGTATTTT
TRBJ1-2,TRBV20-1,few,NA,CSASYGNNNYGYTF,TGCAGTGCTAGTTACGGAAATAATAACTATGGCTACACCTTC
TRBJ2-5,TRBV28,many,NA,CASSSLRLTSPYETQYF,TGTGCCAGCAGTAGTCTCAGACTCACTAGCCCCTACGAGACCCAGTACTTC
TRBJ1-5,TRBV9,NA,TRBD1,CASSEQGAYQPQHF,TGTGCCAGCAGCGAACAGGGGGCCTATCAGCCCCAGCATTTT
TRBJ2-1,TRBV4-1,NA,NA,CASSQGGTFNEQFF,TGCGCCAGCAGCCAAGGCGGGACTTTCAATGAGCAGTTCTTC
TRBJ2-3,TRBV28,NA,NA,CASYIRSDTQYF,TGTGCCAGCTACATTCGGTCAGATACGCAGTATTTT
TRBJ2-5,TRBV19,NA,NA,CASTPSRPGVNNEQYF,TGTGCCAGTACCCCGAGTCGGCCAGGGGTGAACAATGAGCAGTACTTC
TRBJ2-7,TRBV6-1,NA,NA,CASSDGPNYNEQYF,TGTGCCAGCAGTGATGGCCCGAACTACAATGAGCAGTACTTC
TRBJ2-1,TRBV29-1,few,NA,CSVRDRDTANEQFF,TGCAGCGTTCGGGACCGGGACACGGCCAATGAGCAGTTCTTC
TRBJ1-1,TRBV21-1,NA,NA,CASSPTGTYDPSAEAFF,TGTGCCAGCAGCCCAACCGGGACCTATGACCCGTCCGCTGAAGCTTTCTTT
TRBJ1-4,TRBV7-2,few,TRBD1,CASSTGGVGEKLFF,TGTGCCAGCAGTACAGGGGGCGTGGGAGAAAAACTGTTTTTT
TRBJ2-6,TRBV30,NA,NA,CAWRGGKLSGANVLTF,TGTGCCTGGAGAGGGGGAAAACTCTCTGGGGCCAACGTCCTGACTTTC
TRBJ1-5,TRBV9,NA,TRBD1,CASSSDTGEGQPQHF,TGTGCCAGCAGCTCCGATACAGGGGAGGGACAGCCCCAGCATTTT
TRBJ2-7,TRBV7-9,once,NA,CASSLGTATCEQYF,TGTGCCAGCAGCTTAGGGACAGCAACCTGCGAGCAGTACTTC
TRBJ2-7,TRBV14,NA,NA,CASSQEISPPYEQYF,TGTGCCAGCAGCCAAGAAATCAGTCCACCCTACGAGCAGTACTTC
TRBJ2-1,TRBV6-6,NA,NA,CASSYTRDNEQLF,TGTGCCAGCAGTTACACAAGGGACAATGAGCAGCTCTTC
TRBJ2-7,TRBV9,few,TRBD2,CASSPPLAGGVYEQYF,TGTGCCAGCAGCCCCCCACTAGCGGGAGGAGTGTACGAGCAGTACTTC
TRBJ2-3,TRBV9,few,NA,CASSPRASEADTQYF,TGTGCCAGCAGCCCTCGGGCTAGCGAGGCAGATACGCAGTATTTT
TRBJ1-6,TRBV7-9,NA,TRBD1,CASSLVVEGAIPLHF,TGTGCCAGCAGCTTAGTCGTGGAGGGGGCTATACCCCTCCACTTT